One sample yielded the 25 T cell receptor beta chains listed below, sequenced in a study of blood T cell repertoires in COVID-19. Repertoires were generated with immunoSEQ multiplex PCR, while TCRdb's copy carries only in-frame clones and drops some. This table has some 100,000 clones, 75% to 90% appearing once. The sequenced sample was peripheral blood. Receptor source: a woman aged 45-60 years with acute or convalescent COVID-19.

The chain combines TRBV3-1 (or the pseudogene TRBV3-2) with TRBJ1-4; D is undetermined. The V and J ends lost 3 bases and 5 bases respectively, with 4 bases between them. The length of the CDR3 is 12 residues. CDR1 and CDR2 from the germline V gene are LGHDT and YNNKEL (reference sequence). CDR3 amino acids: CASSHRNEKLFF. The CDR3 DNA follows: TGTGCCAGCAGCCACAGAAATGAAAAACTGTTTTTT.

J is TRBJ1-3 and V is TRBV18; D remains unclear. The germline V and J ends were trimmed by 2 bases and 3 bases, with 14 bases remaining between them. This CDR3 has 16 residues. Germline V lookup: CDR1 KGHSH, CDR2 LQKENI. This CDR3 is CASSPRTRERGNTIYF. The CDR3 DNA follows: TGTGCCAGCTCACCAAGGACGAGGGAGCGTGGAAACACCATATATTTT.

The chain is built from TRBV23-1 and TRBJ1-2; 7 positions match TRBD1. TRBV23-1 is recorded as an ORF, its role being uncertain. The trim removed 6 bases at V and 6 bases at J, leaving 13 bases unmatched. This CDR3 has 15 residues. In nucleotides, the CDR3 is TGCGCCAGCAGCGGCAACCGGGACAGAGGGCATGGCTACACCTTC. It codes for CASSGNRDRGHGYTF.

This clone was picked up a small number of times. This rearrangement joins TRBV4-2 to TRBJ1-3, with D possibly being TRBD1 (6 bases). CDR3 size: 16 residues. Germline CDR1 reads LGHNA; CDR2 reads YNFKEQ. V was trimmed by 1 base and J by 0 bases, leaving 10 bases between them. The CDR3 DNA sequence: TGTGCCAGCAGCCAAGCCTCAGGGGCCTCTGGAAACACCATATATTTT. This codes for CASSQASGASGNTIYF.

The chain couples TRBV2 to TRBJ1-5; D gene uncertain. The CDR3 totals 13 residues. Germline V gene lookup returns CDR1 SNHLY and CDR2 FYNNEI. Trimming removed 5 bases from V and 5 bases from J, with 10 bases in between. The CDR3 DNA sequence: TGTGCCAGCAGTAAAGAACGCGATCAGCCCCAGCATTTT. This encodes CASSKERDQPQHF.

The chain uses TRBV5-1 and TRBJ2-3; no reliable D call. The CDR3 runs 12 residues. Germline V gene lookup returns CDR1 SGHRS and CDR2 YFSETQ. V lost 7 bases to trimming and J lost 0 bases, with 6 bases between them. CDR3 sequence: CASADSTDTQYF. CDR3 bases: TGCGCCAGCGCAGATAGCACAGATACGCAGTATTTT.

The chain combines TRBV30 with TRBJ1-1; 7 bases match TRBD1. The germline V gene encodes CDR1 GTSNPN and CDR2 SVGIG (reference sequence). CDR3 length: 15 residues. V gave up 2 bases and J gave up 4 bases; unmatched junction bases: 10. The CDR3 nucleotides are TGTGCCTGGAGTCCAAACAGGGGTTTGCGCACTGAAGCTTTCTTT. Amino acid sequence: CAWSPNRGLRTEAFF.

The V and J genes are TRBV2 and TRBJ1-2; 8 bases agree with TRBD1. The CDR3 is made up of 12 amino acids. V shed 8 bases and J 5 bases; nucleotides not matched to a gene: 4. CDR1 and CDR2 (germline): SNHLY, FYNNEI. CDR3 region: CASGTGPYGYTF. CDR3 nucleotides: TGTGCCAGCGGGACAGGACCGTATGGCTACACCTTC. Combining the CDR3 with reference TRBV2 and TRBJ1-2 gives the whole variable domain EPEVTQTPSHQVTQMGQEVILRCVPISNHLYFYWYRQILGQKVEFLVSFYNNEISEKSEIFDDQFSVERPDGSNFTLKIRSTKLEDSAMYFCASGTGPYGYTFGSGTRLTVV.

This clone has a handful of counts. The genes are TRBV7-9 and TRBJ1-1; 7 positions match TRBD1. Looked up from germline, CDR1 is SEHNR and CDR2 is FQNEAQ (reference sequence). This CDR3 region has 12 residues. V was pared by 10 bases and J by 5 bases, with 7 bases of the junction left unmatched. This CDR3 is CATHRGETEAFF. Written as DNA, the CDR3 is TGTGCCACACACAGGGGAGAGACTGAAGCTTTCTTT.

This chain joins TRBV23-1 and TRBJ2-7; 11 positions match TRBD1. TRBV23-1 is recorded as an ORF, its role being uncertain. Germline trimming cut 2 bases from V and 5 bases from J; bases unmatched to any gene: 5. The CDR3 is 15 residues long. The CDR3 loop reads CASSQLGQGANEQYF. The CDR3 DNA reads as TGCGCCAGCAGTCAACTCGGACAGGGGGCGAACGAGCAGTACTTC.

The V gene is TRBV12-5, the J gene TRBJ1-6, with D tentatively TRBD1 (6 bases). Trimming took off 0 bases at V and 3 bases at J, with 33 bases between the two ends. The CDR3 spans 24 residues. Germline CDR1 reads LGHNT; CDR2 reads FRNRAP. The CDR3 is CASGLVRKDDGGSSGRHYNSPLHF. The CDR3 DNA follows: TGTGCTAGTGGTTTGGTACGGAAGGATGATGGGGGCAGCTCAGGGCGCCACTATAATTCACCCCTCCACTTT.

In DNA, the CDR3 is TGTGCCAGCAGTGAAGGTCTGGGCGGGAAACTGTTTTTT. Its translation is CASSEGLGGKLFF. The V gene is TRBV6-1, the J gene TRBJ1-4; the D is unclear. The CDR3 runs to 13 residues. Looked up from germline, CDR1 is MNHNS and CDR2 is SASEGT. Trimming pared 1 base from V and 11 bases from J, leaving 11 bases between.

This chain links TRBV6-5 with TRBJ1-2, with D unclear. Trimming removed 8 bases from V and 2 bases from J, with 18 bases in between. Germline V CDR1 and CDR2: MNHEY, SVGAGI. CDR3 length: 15 residues. CDR3 nucleotides: TGTGCCAGCCGGAGGGCCTCAGACGGAAACTATGGCTACACCTTC. This sequence encodes CASRRASDGNYGYTF.

V and J are TRBV4-2 and TRBJ1-2; no clear D gene. The germline V gene encodes CDR1 LGHNA and CDR2 YNFKEQ. V dropped 0 bases and J dropped 0 bases, with 14 bases sitting between them. The CDR3 covers 17 residues. The CDR3 here is CASSQDIPGVTNYGYTF. CDR3 in DNA: TGTGCCAGCAGCCAAGATATTCCGGGTGTGACTAACTATGGCTACACCTTC.

V and J are TRBV5-1 and TRBJ1-1, with TRBD1 matching 8 bases. This CDR3 is built from 15 residues. The germline CDR1 and CDR2 sequences are SGHRS and YFSETQ. V was clipped by 4 bases and J by 1 base; unmatched bases: 6. The chain's CDR3 is CASSHPGQGNTEAFF. The CDR3 coding sequence is TGCGCCAGCAGCCACCCCGGACAGGGGAACACTGAAGCTTTCTTT.

V gene TRBV2 combines with J gene TRBJ1-1; possible D gene TRBD1, 5 bases. Germline values: CDR1 SNHLY, CDR2 FYNNEI. This CDR3 region has 13 residues. V lost 7 bases to trimming and J lost 4 bases, with 13 bases between them. The CDR3 DNA is TGTGCCAGCAATTTAGACGGGGGCACTGAAGCTTTCTTT. This encodes CASNLDGGTEAFF. Variable domain in full (rest from reference TRBV2 and TRBJ1-1): EPEVTQTPSHQVTQMGQEVILRCVPISNHLYFYWYRQILGQKVEFLVSFYNNEISEKSEIFDDQFSVERPDGSNFTLKIRSTKLEDSAMYFCASNLDGGTEAFFGQGTRLTVV.

The rearrangement joins TRBV18 to TRBJ1-2, with 9 bases identical to TRBD1. Germline values: CDR1 KGHSH, CDR2 LQKENI. The CDR3 runs 15 residues. V dropped 3 bases and J dropped 8; count of bases not matched to a gene: 10. The CDR3 coding sequence is TGTGCCAGCTCACCCTATACAGGGGGCCAAGGGGGCTACACCTTC. Its translation is CASSPYTGGQGGYTF.

The CDR3 DNA reads as TGTGCCAGCAGTCCCTCGGGGGTTTCGGCTAACACCATATATTTT. It encodes CASSPSGVSANTIYF. The chain links TRBV28 to TRBJ1-3; the D gene is possibly TRBD1 (5 bases). V was cut by 5 bases and J by 7 bases, with 18 bases left in between. In germline, CDR1 is MDHEN, CDR2 SYDVKM. The CDR3 runs 15 residues.

This chain connects TRBV6-6 to TRBJ1-2, with 8 bases aligning to TRBD1. V trimming: 7 bases; J trimming: 4 bases; junction bases outside the gene matches: 11. The germline CDR1 and CDR2 sequences are MNHNY and SVGAGI (reference sequence). The CDR3 totals 15 residues. The CDR3 is CASTIQGVNLYGYTF. CDR3 coding DNA: TGTGCCAGCACCATACAGGGGGTTAATCTCTATGGCTACACCTTC.

The J gene is TRBJ1-5, the V gene TRBV7-6; 7 bases map to TRBD1. This CDR3 is built from 17 residues. Trimming cost V 1 base and J 2 bases; bases outside gene matches: 8. Germline CDR1 and CDR2: SGHVS and FNYEAQ. The CDR3 reads CASSLGQGFSGNQPQHF. Written as DNA, the CDR3 is TGTGCCAGCAGCTTAGGACAGGGCTTTAGTGGCAATCAGCCCCAGCATTTT.

This rearrangement joins TRBV7-3 to TRBJ1-2; TRBD1 agrees at 8 bases. Germline CDR1 and CDR2: SGHTA and FQGTGA. Germline trimming cut 4 bases from V and 8 bases from J; bases unmatched to any gene: 9. CDR3 length equals 14 residues. The CDR3: CASSSDREGRGYTF. CDR3 DNA: TGTGCCAGCAGCTCGGACAGGGAGGGTAGGGGCTACACCTTC. The whole variable domain, remainder taken from reference TRBV7-3 and TRBJ1-2, is GAGVSQTPSNKVTEKGKYVELRCDPISGHTALYWYRQSLGQGPEFLIYFQGTGAADDSGLPNDRFFAVRPEGSVSTLKIQRTERGDSAVYLCASSSDREGRGYTFGSGTRLTVV.

The V gene is TRBV7-9, the J gene TRBJ2-7; the D gene is possibly TRBD2 (5 bases). The CDR3 is 13 amino acids. Trimming removed 2 bases from V and 6 bases from J, with 11 bases in between. Germline V gives CDR1 SEHNR, CDR2 FQNEAQ (reference sequence). The CDR3 nucleotides read TGTGCCAGCAGCTTACTGTCTGAGGGCGAGCAGTACTTC. Encoded protein: CASSLLSEGEQYF. Filled out from reference TRBV7-9 and TRBJ2-7, the complete variable domain reads DTGVSQNPRHKITKRGQNVTFRCDPISEHNRLYWYRQTLGQGPEFLTYFQNEAQLEKSRLLSDRFSAERPKGSFSTLEIQRTEQGDSAMYLCASSLLSEGEQYFGPGTRLTVT.

This chain joins TRBV10-2 and TRBJ1-1; tentative D call: TRBD1 (5 bases). The V end was cut by 3 bases, the J end by 0 bases, with 11 bases between. Germline CDR1 and CDR2: WSHSY and SAAADI. The CDR3 loop spans 15 amino acids. The CDR3 spells CASSEGQGMNTEAFF. CDR3 DNA: TGCGCCAGCAGTGAAGGGCAGGGCATGAACACTGAAGCTTTCTTT.

The chain carries TRBV7-9 and TRBJ1-2; 7 positions match TRBD1. The germline V gene has CDR1 SEHNR and CDR2 FQNEAQ (reference sequence). Trimming at V came to 6 bases and at J to 6 bases, leaving 10 bases not matched to a gene. This CDR3 has 14 amino acids. This CDR3 is CASRGTAGQHGYTF. CDR3 nucleotides: TGTGCCAGCAGAGGCACGGCGGGACAGCATGGCTACACCTTC.

The V gene is TRBV25-1, the J gene TRBJ1-1, with TRBD1 as a possible D gene (6 bases). CDR3 length: 17 residues. V was trimmed by 4 bases and J by 3 bases, leaving 21 bases between them. Germline-derived CDR1 and CDR2 are MGHDK and SYGVNS. The CDR3 loop reads CASSARTALWLDTEAFF. The CDR3 nucleotides are TGTGCCAGCAGTGCTCGGACAGCTTTATGGTTGGACACTGAAGCTTTCTTT.